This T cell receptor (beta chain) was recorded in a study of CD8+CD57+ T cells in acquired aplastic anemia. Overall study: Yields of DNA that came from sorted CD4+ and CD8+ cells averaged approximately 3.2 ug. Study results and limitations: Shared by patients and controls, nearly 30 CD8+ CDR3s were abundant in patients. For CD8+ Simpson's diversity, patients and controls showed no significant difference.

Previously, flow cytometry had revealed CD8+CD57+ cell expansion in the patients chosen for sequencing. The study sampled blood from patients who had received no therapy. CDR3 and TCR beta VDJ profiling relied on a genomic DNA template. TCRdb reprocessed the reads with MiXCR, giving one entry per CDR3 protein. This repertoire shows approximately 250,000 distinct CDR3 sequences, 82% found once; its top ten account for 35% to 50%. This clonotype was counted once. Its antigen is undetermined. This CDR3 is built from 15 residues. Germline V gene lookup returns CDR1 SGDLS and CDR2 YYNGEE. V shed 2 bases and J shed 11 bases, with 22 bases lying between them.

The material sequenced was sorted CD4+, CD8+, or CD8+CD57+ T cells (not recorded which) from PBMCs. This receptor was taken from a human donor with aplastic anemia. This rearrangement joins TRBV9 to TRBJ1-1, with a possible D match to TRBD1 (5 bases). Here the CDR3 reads CASSVGRRPTGDAFF. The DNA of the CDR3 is TGTGCCAGCAGCGTGGGACGTCGACCCACCGGGGATGCTTTCTTT.